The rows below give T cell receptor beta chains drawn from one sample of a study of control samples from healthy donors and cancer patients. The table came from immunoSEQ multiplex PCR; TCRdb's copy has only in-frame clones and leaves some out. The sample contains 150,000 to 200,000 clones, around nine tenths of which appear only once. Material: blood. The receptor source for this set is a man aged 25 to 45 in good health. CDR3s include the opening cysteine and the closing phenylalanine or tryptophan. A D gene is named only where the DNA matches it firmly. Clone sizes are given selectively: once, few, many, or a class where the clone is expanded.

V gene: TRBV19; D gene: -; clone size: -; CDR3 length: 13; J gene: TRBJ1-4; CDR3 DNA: TGTGCCAGTACCCTGGGGACCAAGGGAAAACTGTTTTTT; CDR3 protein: CASTLGTKGKLFF
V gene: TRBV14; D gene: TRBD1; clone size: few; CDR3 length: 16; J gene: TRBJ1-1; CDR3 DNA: TGTGCCAGCAGCCTGGCAGGGACAGGGGAGTTAGCTGAAGCTTTCTTT; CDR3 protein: CASSLAGTGELAEAFF
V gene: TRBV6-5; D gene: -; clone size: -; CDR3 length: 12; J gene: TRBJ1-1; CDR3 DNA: TGTGCCAGCAGTCCTCGGAGCACTGAAGCTTTCTTT; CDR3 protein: CASSPRSTEAFF
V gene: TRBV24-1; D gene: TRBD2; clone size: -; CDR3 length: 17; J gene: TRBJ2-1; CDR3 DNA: TGTGCCACCAGTGACCCTTCCGGAGGACTAGCGGGAGTTGAGCAGTTCTTC; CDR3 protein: CATSDPSGGLAGVEQFF
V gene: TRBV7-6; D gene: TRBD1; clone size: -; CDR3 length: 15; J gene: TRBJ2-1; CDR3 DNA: TGTGCCAGCAGCGAGGGACAGCAAATTTACAATGAGCAGTTCTTC; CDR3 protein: CASSEGQQIYNEQFF
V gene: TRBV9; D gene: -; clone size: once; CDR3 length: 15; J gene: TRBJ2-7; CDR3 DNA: TGTGCCAGCAGCGTAGCGGGCAGGGACCCCTACGAGCAGTACTTC; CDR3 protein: CASSVAGRDPYEQYF
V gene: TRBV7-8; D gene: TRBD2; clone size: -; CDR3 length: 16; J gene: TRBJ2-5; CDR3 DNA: TGTGCCAGCAGCTTAGGGGGACTAGCGGCCAAGGGGACCCAGTACTTC; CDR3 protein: CASSLGGLAAKGTQYF
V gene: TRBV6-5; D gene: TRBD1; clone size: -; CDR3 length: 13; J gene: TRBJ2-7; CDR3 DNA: TGTGCCAGCAGAACGACAGGGGGAGGCGAGCAGTACTTC; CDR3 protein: CASRTTGGGEQYF
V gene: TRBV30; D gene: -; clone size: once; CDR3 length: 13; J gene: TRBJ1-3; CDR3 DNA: TGTGCCTGGAGCCTCCACTCTGGAAACACCATATATTTT; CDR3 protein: CAWSLHSGNTIYF
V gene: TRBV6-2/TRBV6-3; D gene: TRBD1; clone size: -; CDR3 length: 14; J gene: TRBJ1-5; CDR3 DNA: TGTGCCAGCAGTGACCGGGACAGAAATCAGCCCCAGCATTTT; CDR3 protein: CASSDRDRNQPQHF
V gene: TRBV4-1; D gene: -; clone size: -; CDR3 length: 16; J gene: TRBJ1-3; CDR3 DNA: TGCGCCAGCAGCCAAGGCCCCCAATTGAGAGGAAACACCATATATTTT; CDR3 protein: CASSQGPQLRGNTIYF
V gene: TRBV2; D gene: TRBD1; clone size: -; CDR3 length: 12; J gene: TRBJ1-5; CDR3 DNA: TGTGCCAGCCAGACAGGGAATCAGCCCCAGCATTTT; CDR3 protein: CASQTGNQPQHF
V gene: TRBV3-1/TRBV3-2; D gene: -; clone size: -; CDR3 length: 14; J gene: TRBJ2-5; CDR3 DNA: TGTGCCAGCAGCCAAGAGGGACCCCGGCGGACCCAGTACTTC; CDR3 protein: CASSQEGPRRTQYF
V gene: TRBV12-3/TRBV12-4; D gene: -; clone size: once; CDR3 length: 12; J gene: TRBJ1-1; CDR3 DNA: TGTGCCAGCAGCCAGGGGCGGACTGAAGCTTTCTTT; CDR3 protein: CASSQGRTEAFF
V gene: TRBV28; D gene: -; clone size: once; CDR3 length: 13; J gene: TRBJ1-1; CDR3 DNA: TGTGCCAGCAGTAAGGGGGGGGAGACTGAAGCTTTCTTT; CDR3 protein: CASSKGGETEAFF
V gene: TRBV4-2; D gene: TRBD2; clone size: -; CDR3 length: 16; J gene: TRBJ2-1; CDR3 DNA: TGTGCCAGCAGCCAAGAACCTAGCGGGGGGGTAGATGAGCAGTTCTTC; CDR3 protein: CASSQEPSGGVDEQFF
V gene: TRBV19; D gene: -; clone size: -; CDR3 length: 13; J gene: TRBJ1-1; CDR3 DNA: TGTGCCAGTACCAACAGGGCGCGGGCTGAAGCTTTCTTT; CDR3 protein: CASTNRARAEAFF
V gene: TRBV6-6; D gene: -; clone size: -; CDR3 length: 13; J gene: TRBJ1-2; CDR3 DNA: TGTGCCAGCAGTTACCAGGGGCGGGATGGCTACACCTTC; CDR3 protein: CASSYQGRDGYTF
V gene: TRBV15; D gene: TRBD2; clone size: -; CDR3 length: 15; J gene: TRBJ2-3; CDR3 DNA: TGTGCCACCAGCAGTAGCGGGAGGGCCGGAGATACGCAGTATTTT; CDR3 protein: CATSSSGRAGDTQYF
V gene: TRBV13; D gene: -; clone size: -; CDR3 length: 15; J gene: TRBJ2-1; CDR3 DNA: TGTGCCAGCAGCTTAGGTGGGGCGAGATACAATGAGCAGTTCTTC; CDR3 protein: CASSLGGARYNEQFF
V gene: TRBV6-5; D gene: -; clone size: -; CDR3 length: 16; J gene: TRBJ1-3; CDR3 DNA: TGTGCCGGCAGTTACTCCGTCCCGGACTCTGGAAACACCATATATTTT; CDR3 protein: CAGSYSVPDSGNTIYF
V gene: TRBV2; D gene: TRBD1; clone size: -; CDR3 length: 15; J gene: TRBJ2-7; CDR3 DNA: TGTGCCAGCAGTTACGGGACAGGGGGCTACTACGAGCAGTACTTC; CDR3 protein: CASSYGTGGYYEQYF
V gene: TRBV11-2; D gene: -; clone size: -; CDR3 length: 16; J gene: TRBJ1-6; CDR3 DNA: TGTGCCAGCAGCCAGGGAGGAGACAGAAAGAATTCACCCCTCCACTTT; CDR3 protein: CASSQGGDRKNSPLHF